This T cell receptor (beta chain) appears in the sequencing data of a study of memory CD4+ T cells and cytomegalovirus serostatus. Study-level background: Donors were healthy Belgian adults, several CMV seropositive and 20 to 25 seronegative.

Assay: immunoSEQ multiplex PCR; the TCRdb copy retains only in-frame clones and omits some. The table lists some 29,000 clones, around 74% of them singletons, with 0.6% to 0.7% in the top ten. A note on this clone: What it binds is unknown.

The sort gate was single viable CD3+CD4+CD8-CD45RO+ cells for memory CD4+ T cells. CD4+ T cells were isolated by positive magnetic selection. The study, taken as a whole, reports: Suggested: most of the CMV-linked TCR signature lies in CD4+ memory cells. Of under 200 reported CMV TCRbeta sequences, 67 were found in memory CD4+ repertoires.

Trimming took off 1 base at V and 5 bases at J, with 7 bases between the two ends. Germline lookup yields CDR1 SGHKS and CDR2 YYEKEE (reference sequence). CDR3 size: 12 residues. Sequencing was carried out using memory CD4+ T cells from blood. The chain couples TRBV5-5 to TRBJ2-7; no clear D gene. This TCR derives from an adult in good health and CMV-seronegative. Some clones in this sample may be carry-over from other donors' samples. CDR3 in amino acids: CASSLLGHEQYF. CDR3 nucleotides: TGTGCCAGCAGCTTGCTAGGGCACGAGCAGTACTTC. Variable domain in full (rest from reference TRBV5-5 and TRBJ2-7): DAGVTQSPTHLIKTRGQQVTLRCSPISGHKSVSWYQQVLGQGPQFIFQYYEKEERGRGNFPDRFSARQFPNYSSELNVNALLLGDSALYLCASSLLGHEQYFGPGTRLTVT.